These 26 T cell receptor beta chains came from one sample sequenced in a study of somatic mutations in cytotoxic T cells in rheumatoid arthritis. Sequenced by immunoSEQ multiplex PCR; TCRdb stores in-frame clones only, minus some. The sample carries over 10,000 clones, under 75% recorded once. The sequenced sample consisted of CD8+ T cells sorted from blood. The receptors derive from a woman aged 35 to 49 in good health.

The gene calls are TRBV29-1 and TRBJ1-1; a weak D match, TRBD1 (6 bases). The V end was cut by 4 bases, the J end by 3 bases, with 18 bases between. Looked up from germline, CDR1 is SQVTM and CDR2 is ANQGSEA. CDR3 length: 15 amino acids. This CDR3 reads CSVGGSGTGHTEAFF. CDR3 coding DNA: TGCAGCGTTGGCGGATCGGGCACAGGGCACACTGAAGCTTTCTTT.

The genes are TRBV6-6 and TRBJ1-5; 7 bases are a match to TRBD1. The CDR3 sequence is 15 residues long. Germline V lookup: CDR1 MNHNY, CDR2 SVGAGI (reference sequence). Trimming cost V 6 bases and J 1 base; bases outside gene matches: 6. This CDR3 reads CASSVTGMSNQPQHF. CDR3 nucleotide sequence: TGTGCCAGCAGCGTGACAGGGATGAGCAATCAGCCCCAGCATTTT.

The J gene is TRBJ1-2, the V gene TRBV28; 9 bases agree with TRBD1. Germline trimming cut 5 bases from V and 5 bases from J; bases unmatched to any gene: 6. This CDR3 spans 14 amino acids. Germline-derived CDR1 and CDR2 are MDHEN and SYDVKM. CDR3 in amino acids: CASSVAGTGYGYTF. The CDR3 region has the DNA TGTGCCAGCAGTGTCGCCGGGACAGGGTATGGCTACACCTTC.

The chain carries TRBV2 and TRBJ2-5; unclear D gene. This CDR3 comprises 12 residues. CDR1 is SNHLY, CDR2 FYNNEI, per germline. The V end was cut by 9 bases, the J end by 5 bases, with 13 bases between. The chain's CDR3 is CASTVLTETQYF. The CDR3 coding sequence is TGTGCCAGTACAGTCTTGACCGAGACCCAGTACTTC.

The gene calls are TRBV27 and TRBJ2-3; no firm D call. The V gene's germline CDR1 is MNHEY and CDR2 SMNVEV (reference sequence). The CDR3 is 15 amino acids. Trimming stripped 2 bases from V and 3 bases from J, with 12 bases between. CDR3 sequence reads: CASSLMFGGTDTQYF. Written as DNA, the CDR3 is TGTGCCAGCAGTTTAATGTTCGGTGGGACAGATACGCAGTATTTT.

The rearrangement uses TRBV30 and TRBJ1-2; 8 nucleotides match TRBD1. The ends lost 3 bases at V and 6 bases at J; junction bases unmatched: 12. The CDR3 totals 15 residues. Looked up from germline, CDR1 is GTSNPN and CDR2 is SVGIG (reference sequence). The CDR3 protein is CAWSGITGGADGYTF. CDR3 coding DNA: TGTGCCTGGAGCGGGATAACAGGGGGAGCTGATGGCTACACCTTC.

The genes are TRBV5-1 and TRBJ2-6; tentative D call: TRBD2 (5 bases). V gave up 2 bases and J gave up 2 bases, with 8 bases separating them. The CDR3 extends over 15 amino acids. Germline V gene lookup returns CDR1 SGHRS and CDR2 YFSETQ. The CDR3 loop is CASSFGVAGANVLTF. CDR3 nucleotide sequence: TGCGCCAGCAGCTTCGGGGTAGCTGGGGCCAACGTCCTGACTTTC.

This clone was seen a single time. The rearrangement uses TRBV25-1 and TRBJ1-1; D may be TRBD1 (6 bases). Germline CDR1 reads MGHDK; CDR2 reads SYGVNS. The CDR3 totals 12 residues. V shed 7 bases and J shed 5 bases, with 11 bases lying between them. The CDR3 DNA reads as TGTGCCAGCACAGTAGGGGGGACTGAAGCTTTCTTT. This gives the protein CASTVGGTEAFF.

V is TRBV5-6 and J is TRBJ1-1; perhaps TRBD1 as D (5 bases). V was cut by 4 bases and J by 1 base, with 14 bases left in between. The CDR3 consists of 15 residues. The V gene's germline CDR1 is SGHDT and CDR2 YYEEEE. The CDR3 loop reads CASSPEPGPNTEAFF. As DNA, the CDR3 is TGTGCCAGCAGCCCGGAACCGGGGCCGAACACTGAAGCTTTCTTT.

The table lists this clone with a few counts. This chain joins TRBV19 and TRBJ2-1; possibly TRBD1 for D (6 bases). The CDR3 extends over 14 amino acids. Trimming left V 7 bases short and J 5 bases short, with 15 bases between. CDR1 and CDR2 (germline): LNHDA, SQIVND (reference sequence). CDR3 sequence (DNA): TGTGCCAGTACCCTGACAGGAGCCAACAATGAGCAGTTCTTC. Its translation is CASTLTGANNEQFF. Together with reference TRBV19 and TRBJ2-1, the CDR3 gives the full variable domain: DGGITQSPKYLFRKEGQNVTLSCEQNLNHDAMYWYRQDPGQGLRLIYYSQIVNDFQKGDIAEGYSVSREKKESFPLTVTSAQKNPTAFYLCASTLTGANNEQFFGPGTRLTVL.

The J gene is TRBJ1-5, the V gene TRBV6-1, with 12 bases aligning to TRBD1. V lost 6 bases and J lost 7; bases outside the gene matches: 4. Germline loops: CDR1 MNHNS, CDR2 SASEGT. This CDR3 has 14 amino acids. CDR3 in amino acids: CASRGGQGAQPQHF. The DNA of the CDR3 is TGTGCCAGCAGGGGGGGACAGGGGGCACAGCCCCAGCATTTT.

The V gene is TRBV15, the J gene TRBJ2-1; TRBD2 aligns across 7 bases. The V segment lost 0 bases and the J segment 7 bases; nucleotides outside the gene matches: 9. Germline V lookup: CDR1 LNHNV, CDR2 YYDKDF (reference sequence). This CDR3 contains 16 residues. This CDR3 reads CATSREKAGPGNEQFF. Here the CDR3 DNA reads TGTGCCACCAGCAGAGAAAAAGCGGGGCCGGGTAATGAGCAGTTCTTC.

The genes are TRBV5-1 and TRBJ2-2; 7 bases are a match to TRBD2. The CDR3 is 17 amino acids. With 4 bases clipped from V and 1 base from J, the junction kept 10 bases outside the gene matches. CDR1 is SGHRS and CDR2 is YFSETQ in the germline V gene. The CDR3 sequence is CASSTTLAVMNTGELFF. As DNA, the CDR3 is TGCGCCAGCAGCACTACTCTAGCGGTTATGAACACCGGGGAGCTGTTTTTT.

The chain has TRBV2 and TRBJ2-2; no clear D gene. The CDR3 is 12 amino acids. CDR1 and CDR2 (germline): SNHLY, FYNNEI. Trimming took off 11 bases at V and 6 bases at J, with 13 bases between the two ends. The DNA of the CDR3 is TGTGCCGTACGCTTGGTAGCCGGGGAGCTGTTTTTT. Translation: CAVRLVAGELFF.

V and J are TRBV7-3 and TRBJ1-1, with D unclear. The CDR3 contains 14 residues. Germline assignment: CDR1 SGHTA and CDR2 FQGTGA. V lost 1 base and J lost 3, with 9 bases in between. The CDR3 spells CASSLRGSYTEAFF. In nucleotides, the CDR3 is TGTGCCAGCAGCTTAAGGGGTAGCTACACTGAAGCTTTCTTT. The whole variable domain, remainder taken from reference TRBV7-3 and TRBJ1-1, is GAGVSQTPSNKVTEKGKYVELRCDPISGHTALYWYRQSLGQGPEFLIYFQGTGAADDSGLPNDRFFAVRPEGSVSTLKIQRTERGDSAVYLCASSLRGSYTEAFFGQGTRLTVV.

This clone was seen only once. The chain links TRBV7-7 to TRBJ2-1; TRBD1 aligns across 9 bases. Germline CDR1 reads SSHAT; CDR2 reads FNYEAQ (reference sequence). J was trimmed by 7 bases and V by 1 base; bases with no gene match: 5. The CDR3 is 15 amino acids. Written as DNA, the CDR3 is TGTGCCAGCAGCTTAGGGGGGACAGGGCGGAATGAGCAGTTCTTC. As protein: CASSLGGTGRNEQFF.

The chain recombines TRBV4-1 with TRBJ1-2; D call uncertain. The germline V gene has CDR1 MGHRA and CDR2 YSYEKL. Trimming pared 3 bases from V and 1 base from J, leaving 6 bases between. There are 13 residues in the CDR3. The CDR3 bases are TGCGCCAGCAGCCACCGAGTTAACTATGGCTACACCTTC. It is translated as CASSHRVNYGYTF.

V and J are TRBV28 and TRBJ1-1, with D possibly TRBD1 on 6 matching bases. The CDR3 has 15 residues. Germline V gene data show CDR1 as MDHEN and CDR2 as SYDVKM. V was pared by 2 bases and J by 3 bases, with 13 bases between. CDR3 residues: CASSLTGPPDTEAFF. The DNA of the CDR3 is TGTGCCAGCAGTTTAACAGGGCCCCCGGACACTGAAGCTTTCTTT. The full variable domain, its missing parts supplied by reference TRBV28 and TRBJ1-1, is DVKVTQSSRYLVKRTGEKVFLECVQDMDHENMFWYRQDPGLGLRLIYFSYDVKMKEKGDIPEGYSVSREKKERFSLILESASTNQTSMYLCASSLTGPPDTEAFFGQGTRLTVV.

The chain is built from TRBV10-2 and TRBJ1-2, with D hard to call. The CDR3 length is 15 residues. V lost 0 bases and J lost 3, with 11 bases in between. CDR1 is WSHSY and CDR2 is SAAADI in the germline V gene. This CDR3 reads CASSESNLAYYGYTF. CDR3 nucleotides: TGCGCCAGCAGTGAGTCGAATTTGGCCTACTATGGCTACACCTTC.

The chain is built from TRBV29-1 and TRBJ1-6; D remains ambiguous. Trimming shortened V by 4 bases and J by 5 bases, and 15 bases separated the two germline ends. Per germline, CDR1 SQVTM and CDR2 ANQGSEA. The CDR3 spans 15 residues. CDR3 in amino acids: CSVATTDGDNSPLHF. DNA for the CDR3: TGCAGCGTTGCAACAACCGACGGCGATAATTCACCCCTCCACTTT. Complete variable domain (other parts from reference TRBV29-1 and TRBJ1-6): SAVISQKPSRDICQRGTSLTIQCQVDSQVTMMFWYRQQPGQSLTLIATANQGSEATYESGFVIDKFPISRPNLTFSTLTVSNMSPEDSSIYLCSVATTDGDNSPLHFGNGTRLTVT.

The chain carries TRBV19 and TRBJ2-7; D gene ambiguous. V lost 3 bases and J 3 bases, leaving 18 bases between the germline ends. The CDR3 loop spans 16 amino acids. The germline gives CDR1 LNHDA, CDR2 SQIVND (reference sequence). The CDR3 spells CASSIFGDNRLYEQYF. The CDR3 coding sequence is TGTGCCAGTAGTATTTTTGGTGACAACCGTCTCTACGAGCAGTACTTC.

The chain employs TRBV27 and TRBJ2-1; D call uncertain. The V gene's germline CDR1 is MNHEY and CDR2 SMNVEV (reference sequence). Trimming cost V 0 bases and J 5 bases, with 5 bases left between them. The CDR3 has 13 amino acids. The CDR3 here is CASSLSGHNEQFF. In nucleotides, the CDR3 is TGTGCCAGCAGTTTATCAGGTCACAATGAGCAGTTCTTC.

The gene calls are TRBV7-9 and TRBJ2-1; 12 bases are a match to TRBD1. Germline V gene lookup returns CDR1 SEHNR and CDR2 FQNEAQ (reference sequence). This CDR3 spans 16 amino acids. After removal of 4 bases from V and 6 bases from J, the junction contained 7 bases not matched to a gene. CDR3 nucleotides: TGTGCCAGCAGCTCGACGGGACAGGGGGCTGGCAATGAGCAGTTCTTC. Amino acids: CASSSTGQGAGNEQFF.

This clone was seen only a few times. The chain uses TRBV18 and TRBJ1-4; TRBD1 agrees at 12 bases. Germline CDR1 reads KGHSH; CDR2 reads LQKENI. The CDR3 sequence is 16 residues long. J gave up 2 bases and V 5 bases, and 3 bases lay outside the gene matches. The CDR3 DNA reads as TGTGCCAGCTCAGCGGGACAGGGGGCGACTAATGAAAAACTGTTTTTT. Its protein product is CASSAGQGATNEKLFF.

The chain couples TRBV19 to TRBJ2-3, with TRBD2 identical over 15 bases. The V gene end was trimmed by 5 bases and the J gene end by 0 bases; junction bases not matched to a gene: 3. Germline CDR1 is LNHDA and CDR2 is SQIVND (reference sequence). This CDR3 has 17 residues. The CDR3 nucleotides are TGTGCCAGTAGTCGCGGGACTAGCGGGGGGAGCACAGATACGCAGTATTTT. Its protein is CASSRGTSGGSTDTQYF.

This chain links TRBV5-1 with TRBJ1-1, with D perhaps matching TRBD1 (5 bases). Germline values: CDR1 SGHRS, CDR2 YFSETQ. The CDR3 is 14 residues long. V dropped 1 base and J dropped 0 bases, with 7 bases sitting between them. CDR3 DNA sequence: TGCGCCAGCAGCTTGCGGGGGATGAACACTGAAGCTTTCTTT. Translated: CASSLRGMNTEAFF. The full variable domain, in which reference TRBV5-1 and TRBJ1-1 provide the parts outside the CDR3, is KAGVTQTPRYLIKTRGQQVTLSCSPISGHRSVSWYQQTPGQGLQFLFEYFSETQRNKGNFPGRFSGRQFSNSRSEMNVSTLELGDSALYLCASSLRGMNTEAFFGQGTRLTVV.